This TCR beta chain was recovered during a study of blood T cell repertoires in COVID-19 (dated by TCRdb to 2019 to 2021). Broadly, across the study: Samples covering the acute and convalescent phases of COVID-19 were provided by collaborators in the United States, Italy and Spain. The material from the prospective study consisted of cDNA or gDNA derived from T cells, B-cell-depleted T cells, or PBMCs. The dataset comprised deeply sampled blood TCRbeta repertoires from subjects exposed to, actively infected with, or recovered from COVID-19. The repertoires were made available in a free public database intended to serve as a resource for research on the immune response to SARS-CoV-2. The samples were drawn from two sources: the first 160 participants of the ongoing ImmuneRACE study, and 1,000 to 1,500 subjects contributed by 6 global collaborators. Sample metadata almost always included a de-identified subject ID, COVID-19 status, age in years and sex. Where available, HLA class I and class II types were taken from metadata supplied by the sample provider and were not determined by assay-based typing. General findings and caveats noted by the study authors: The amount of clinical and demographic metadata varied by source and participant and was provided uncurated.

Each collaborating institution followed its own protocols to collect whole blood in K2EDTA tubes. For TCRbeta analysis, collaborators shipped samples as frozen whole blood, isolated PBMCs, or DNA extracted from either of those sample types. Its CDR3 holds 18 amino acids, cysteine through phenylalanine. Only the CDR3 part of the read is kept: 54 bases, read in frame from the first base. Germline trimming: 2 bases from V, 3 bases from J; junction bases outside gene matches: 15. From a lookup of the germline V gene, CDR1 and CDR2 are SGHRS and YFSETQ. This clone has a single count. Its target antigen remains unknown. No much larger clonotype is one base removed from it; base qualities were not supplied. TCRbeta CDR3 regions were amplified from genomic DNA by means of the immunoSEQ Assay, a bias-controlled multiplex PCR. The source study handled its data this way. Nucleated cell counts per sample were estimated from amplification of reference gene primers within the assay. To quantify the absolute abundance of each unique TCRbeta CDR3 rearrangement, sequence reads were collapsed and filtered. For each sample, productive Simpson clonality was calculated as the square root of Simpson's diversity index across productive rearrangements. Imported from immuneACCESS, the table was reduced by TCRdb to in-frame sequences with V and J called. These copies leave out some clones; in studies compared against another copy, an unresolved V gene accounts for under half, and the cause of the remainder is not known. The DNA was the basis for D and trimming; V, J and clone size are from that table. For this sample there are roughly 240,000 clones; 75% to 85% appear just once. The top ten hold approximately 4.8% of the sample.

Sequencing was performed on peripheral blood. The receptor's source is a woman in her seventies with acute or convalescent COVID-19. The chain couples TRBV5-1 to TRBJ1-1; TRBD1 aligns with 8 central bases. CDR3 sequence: CASSFLGAGGSRDTEAFF. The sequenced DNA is TGCGCCAGCAGCTTCTTGGGGGCAGGGGGCTCAAGAGACACTGAAGCTTTCTTT.